This is a list of T cell receptor beta chains from one sample in a study of blood T cell repertoires in COVID-19. Method: immunoSEQ multiplex PCR; TCRdb's copy keeps in-frame clones and lacks some. Here the sample spans about 220,000 clones, roughly 84% being singletons. Sequenced input: peripheral blood. All receptors come from a man aged 40-49 years with active or convalescent COVID-19. Each CDR3 is given with its conserved first and last residue.

CDR3 protein,J gene,V gene
CASRKRDRVIYGYTF,TRBJ1-2,TRBV28
CASSVESRPGQGSLRGYTF,TRBJ1-2,TRBV9
CSVATSGGGNYGYTF,TRBJ1-2,TRBV29-1
CATRPTGAGNTIYF,TRBJ1-3,TRBV19
CASSREQGANQPQHF,TRBJ1-5,TRBV2
CASSENDGIGPQHF,TRBJ1-5,TRBV2
CATSPRTGRETQYF,TRBJ2-5,TRBV15
CASSFIPRNEQFF,TRBJ2-1,TRBV28
CASSLRASGYGYTF,TRBJ1-2,TRBV27
CASKRYPRGTDTQYF,TRBJ2-3,TRBV2
CASSSMGAGGPDTQYF,TRBJ2-3,TRBV7-3
CASSFGLANTGELFF,TRBJ2-2,TRBV28
CASSSGGAISGANVLTF,TRBJ2-6,TRBV27
CASNRVGTGEETQYF,TRBJ2-5,TRBV6-5
CASRHPGGSASPLHF,TRBJ1-6,TRBV28
CASNAGVLEAFF,TRBJ1-1,TRBV19
CSVEEAGGSPYEQYF,TRBJ2-7,TRBV29-1
CASSWNRGFGYTF,TRBJ1-2,TRBV5-8
CASSFGGTGNTIYF,TRBJ1-3,TRBV28